The 9 T cell receptor beta chains listed next were all sequenced from one sample in a study of T cell repertoires in cytomegalovirus infection. Each CDR3 protein gets one entry after TCRdb re-called the reads with MiXCR. The sample holds roughly 310,000 distinct CDR3 sequences; 25% to 35% are singletons and the top ten take 20%. The antigens these receptors bind are not known. The input for sequencing was cultured PBMCs, taken from culture after CMV antigen stimulation. These receptors were taken from a human donor in good health (CMV status not recorded). Some clones in this sample may be carry-over from other donors' samples.

This clonotype was seen a few times. The chain employs TRBV12-3 or TRBV12-4 and TRBJ2-2, with 14 bases lining up with TRBD2. J was trimmed by 3 bases and V by 1 base; bases with no gene match: 4. The CDR3 runs to 18 residues. The CDR3 region has the DNA TGTGCCAGCAGTTTAGGGACTAGCGGGGGGTCGTACACCGGGGAGCTGTTTTTT. This translates into CASSLGTSGGSYTGELFF.

The rearrangement uses TRBV7-9 and TRBJ1-4; D ambiguous. V lost 5 bases and J 4 bases, leaving 11 bases between the germline ends. The CDR3 sequence is 14 residues long. Germline CDR1 and CDR2: SEHNR and FQNEAQ (reference sequence). CDR3 nucleotides: TGTGCCAGCAGCCCAGGACGGGTTAATGAAAAACTGTTTTTT. Protein sequence: CASSPGRVNEKLFF.

This clonotype appeared a few times. The chain links TRBV10-3 to TRBJ2-1, with D perhaps matching TRBD2 (6 bases). V lost 7 bases to trimming and J lost 7 bases, with 23 bases between them. The CDR3 loop spans 16 amino acids. The germline CDR1 and CDR2 sequences are ENHRY and SYGVKD. CDR3 nucleotides: TGTGCCATCACCGCCTCGGCGGGGCCTCGAGGGAATGAGCAGTTCTTC. The encoded protein is CAITASAGPRGNEQFF.

The chain uses TRBV29-1 and TRBJ2-1; the match to TRBD1 covers 7 bases. Germline assignment: CDR1 SQVTM and CDR2 ANQGSEA. The CDR3 length is 15 residues. V trimming: 3 bases; J trimming: 7 bases; junction bases outside the gene matches: 12. The CDR3 DNA sequence: TGCAGCGTTGATAGGGACAGTTCCTTACTTAATGAGCAGTTCTTC. Protein sequence: CSVDRDSSLLNEQFF.

The genes are TRBV5-1 and TRBJ2-7; 7 bases align to TRBD2. Per the germline V gene, CDR1 is SGHRS and CDR2 is YFSETQ. The CDR3 contains 13 residues. The trim removed 4 bases at V and 4 bases at J, leaving 5 bases unmatched. CDR3 sequence reads: CASSPGAGYEQYF. CDR3 DNA: TGCGCCAGCAGCCCCGGAGCGGGATACGAGCAGTACTTC.

This chain uses TRBV27 with TRBJ2-1; D is uncertain. In germline, CDR1 is MNHEY, CDR2 SMNVEV (reference sequence). This CDR3 contains 16 residues. V shed 0 bases and J shed 2 bases, with 11 bases lying between them. In nucleotides, the CDR3 is TGTGCCAGCAGTTTATCGAGGCCAGGCACCTACAATGAGCAGTTCTTC. Its protein is CASSLSRPGTYNEQFF.

This clonotype was counted a few times. The V and J genes are TRBV7-9 and TRBJ1-2; D remains unclear. Trimming removed 0 bases from V and 3 bases from J, with 8 bases in between. This CDR3 has 14 amino acids. In germline, CDR1 is SEHNR, CDR2 FQNEAQ (reference sequence). This CDR3 reads CASSLAGFDYGYTF. In DNA form, the CDR3 reads TGTGCCAGCAGCTTAGCGGGGTTTGACTATGGCTACACCTTC.

The V and J genes are TRBV4-1 and TRBJ2-1, with 8 bases aligning to TRBD2. Germline V gene data show CDR1 as MGHRA and CDR2 as YSYEKL. The CDR3 length is 20 residues. J lost 6 bases, V lost 0 bases, and 19 bases had no gene match. CDR3 in amino acids: CASSQDGDGALTSEGNEQFF. The CDR3 DNA is TGCGCCAGCAGCCAAGATGGAGATGGGGCGCTGACTAGCGAGGGCAATGAGCAGTTCTTC.

This clonotype was seen once. V and J are TRBV28 and TRBJ2-5, with no clear D. The CDR3 runs 14 residues. The germline CDR1 and CDR2 sequences are MDHEN and SYDVKM. V gave up 6 bases and J gave up 3 bases, with 14 bases separating them. For the CDR3, the DNA is TGTGCCAGCAGGGTTCCGGGCTCCGAAGAGACCCAGTACTTC. This gives the protein CASRVPGSEETQYF.